The 3 T cell receptor beta chains in this list originate from one sample, sequenced in a study of regulatory T cells in long-lasting Graves disease. Sequencing libraries for TCR beta were prepared with iRepertoire HTBI primers and Arm-PCR of CDR3 regions. TCRdb re-called the multiplex PCR reads through MiXCR, storing one row per CDR3 protein. The table shows about 470,000 distinct CDR3 sequences, with around 21% occurring only once. Time point: persistent/refractory GD, antithyroid drugs over 5 years with positive TRAb. The TCR library was prepared using RNA isolated from PBMCs. The sample here was peripheral blood mononuclear cells (PBMCs), taken when the disease was refractory, from a patient treated with antithyroid drugs. The receptors were sampled from a female donor with Graves disease.

This clonotype was recorded a few times. The chain is built from TRBV28 and TRBJ2-1, with TRBD2 matching over 9 bases. V shed 5 bases and J 14 bases; nucleotides not matched to a gene: 16. CDR1 is MDHEN and CDR2 is SYDVKM in the germline V gene. This CDR3 is 15 amino acids long. In nucleotides, the CDR3 is TGTGCCAGCAGTCTGACCACCTTAGCGGGAGCCAAGAAGTTCTTC. Its protein is CASSLTTLAGAKKFF.

At least ten counts were recorded for this clonotype. The V call is TRBV7-2, the J call TRBJ1-2, with 8 bases lining up with TRBD1. J gave up 7 bases and V 5 bases, and 9 bases lay outside the gene matches. The CDR3 spans 14 residues. Per the germline V gene, CDR1 is SGHTA and CDR2 is FQGNSA. The CDR3 region is CASSVRGRGSGYTF. DNA for the CDR3: TGTGCCAGCAGCGTCAGGGGGCGCGGTAGTGGCTACACCTTC.

This clonotype was found a few times. The V call is TRBV6-1, the J call TRBJ2-4, with D unresolved. The CDR3 sequence is 12 residues long. V was clipped by 7 bases and J by 6 bases, with 10 bases between them. Germline V gene data show CDR1 as MNHNS and CDR2 as SASEGT. The CDR3 loop is CASNTDGNIQYF. DNA for the CDR3: TGTGCCAGCAATACAGACGGAAACATTCAGTACTTC.